This entry concerns a single T cell receptor beta chain. This clonotype was detected only once. The antigen it recognizes is unknown. No quality values exist for individual bases; no much larger clone is one base distant. One read alone lends weak support. The germline V gene (reference sequence) sets CDR1 to DFQATT and CDR2 to SNEGSKA. Counted from cysteine to phenylalanine, this CDR3 has 16 amino acids. CDR3 DNA is the only sequence kept; it has 48 bases, read in frame from the first base. This sample was taken from a study of glioma-infiltrating T cells listed by TCRdb under 2016. Study-wide context: Sequencing of TCR alpha- and beta-chain repertoires was performed on glioma tissue, on non-neoplastic brain tissue, and on matched peripheral blood mononuclear cells. To measure divergence between tissue and blood T-cell populations, each tissue-infiltrating repertoire was compared with the peripheral blood repertoire of the same patient. The paired cohort comprised three low-grade glioma patients, about eight primary glioblastoma patients and three non-glioma patients contributing non-neoplastic brain tissue.

The iRepertoire nested amplicon-rescue multiplex PCR (arm-PCR) platform was used to amplify TCR alpha and beta CDR3 regions from RNA. The input for one-step reverse transcription and amplification was 100-400 ng of tissue mRNA or PBMC total RNA. After bead purification, a secondary multiplex PCR added Illumina adapters, and libraries were gel-purified between 200 and 400 bp. The libraries contained internal 6-nucleotide barcodes that were used for demultiplexing. Sequencing of libraries was performed on an Illumina MiSeq with 2x220 or 2x250 nucleotide paired-end reads. The published analysis was carried out like this. Paired reads were merged with FLASH 1.2.11 and aligned to the GRCh37 human genome with BWA-MEM before extracting TRA and TRB reads. V and J assignment used an IMGT-derived reference of cassette sequences and CDR3 motifs that included pseudogenes. Reads were translated in three frames, and productive CDR3s were defined as those with a C...FGXG motif and no stop codons. A clonotype was defined as a unique combination of a V-J cassette pair and a CDR3 amino acid sequence. Hamming distance filtering was applied to reads, with thresholds set by the sequence error rate of each sample in mapped regions. TCRdb reprocessing: public reads trimmed at Q25 with fastp, clones called with MiXCR, in-frame beta chains kept. Rows merge per CDR3 protein into single entries with the most common DNA and genes. The authors' filters were not applied to this entry. For this sample there are about 200,000 distinct CDR3 sequences; about 32% appear just once. The ten largest account for roughly 21% of the sample.

The full study reports these points: Group comparisons rested on small numbers: three non-neoplastic, three low-grade glioma and roughly eight glioblastoma patients. Very few CDR3 sequences were found to be shared between tissue and blood, and this scarcity was attributed to high CDR3 diversity and limited sampling. VJ-independent divergence between tissue and blood was lower than expected in non-neoplastic patients but higher than expected in all gliomas, particularly low-grade gliomas.

The rearrangement joined TRBV20-1 to TRBJ2-5; TRBD2 aligns with 13 central bases. The sequence was collected from a human donor with low-grade glioma or glioblastoma, undergoing nonglioma brain surgery, or in good health (not recorded which). The sample comprised glioma tissue, nonneoplastic brain tissue, or PBMCs (not recorded which). The encoded CDR3 is CSPRGTSGMRSETQYF. The nucleotide sequence is given as TGCAGCCCCAGAGGGACTAGCGGGATGAGGAGCGAGACCCAGTACTTC.